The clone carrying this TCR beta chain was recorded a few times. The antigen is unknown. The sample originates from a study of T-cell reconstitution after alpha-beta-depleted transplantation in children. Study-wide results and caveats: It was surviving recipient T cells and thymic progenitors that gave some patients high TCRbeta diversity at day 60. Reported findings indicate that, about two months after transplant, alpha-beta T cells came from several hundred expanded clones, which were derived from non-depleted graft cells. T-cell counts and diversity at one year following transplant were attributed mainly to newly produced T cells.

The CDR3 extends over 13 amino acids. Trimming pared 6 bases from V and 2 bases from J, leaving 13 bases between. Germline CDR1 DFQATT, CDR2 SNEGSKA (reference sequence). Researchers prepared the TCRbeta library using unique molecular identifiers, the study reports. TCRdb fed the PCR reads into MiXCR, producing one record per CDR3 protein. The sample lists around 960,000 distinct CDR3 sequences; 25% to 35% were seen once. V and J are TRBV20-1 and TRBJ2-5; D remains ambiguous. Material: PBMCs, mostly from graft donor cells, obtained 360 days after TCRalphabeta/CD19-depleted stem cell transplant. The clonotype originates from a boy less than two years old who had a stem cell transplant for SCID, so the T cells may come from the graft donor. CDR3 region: CSALAETQETQYF. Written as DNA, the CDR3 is TGCAGTGCCCTCGCCGAGACACAAGAGACCCAGTACTTC.